These T cell receptor beta chains were read from a single sample in a study of blood T cell repertoires in COVID-19. Some clones are missing from TCRdb's copy, which holds only in-frame ones; the method was immunoSEQ multiplex PCR. The data contain 300,000 to 350,000 clones, about nine tenths of them seen just once; the ten biggest clones take up 1%. Specimen: PBMCs or T cells enriched from blood (not recorded which). The receptors here all came from a woman in her 30s who had been exposed to COVID-19. CDR3s include the opening cysteine and the closing phenylalanine or tryptophan. D genes are given only for firm matches. Clone size appears in some rows only: once, few, many, or a class for an expanded clone.

D: TRBD2
J: TRBJ2-3
size: once
V: TRBV19
DNA: TGTGCCAGTATGTTTAGCGGGAACACAGATACGCAGTATTTT
CDR3: CASMFSGNTDTQYF

D: NA
J: TRBJ2-7
size: NA
V: TRBV27
DNA: TGTGCCAGCAGTTTATGGGCCAGTAGCTACGAGCAGTACTTC
CDR3: CASSLWASSYEQYF

D: TRBD2
J: TRBJ2-3
size: NA
V: TRBV19
DNA: TGTGCCAGTAGTCATAGCGGGAGTCGGACAGATACGCAGTATTTT
CDR3: CASSHSGSRTDTQYF

D: NA
J: TRBJ2-3
size: NA
V: TRBV5-1
DNA: TGCGCCAGCAGCCCCTCGGACAGCCTCAACCCCACAGATACGCAGTATTTT
CDR3: CASSPSDSLNPTDTQYF

D: TRBD1
J: TRBJ1-2
size: NA
V: TRBV28
DNA: TGTGCCAGCAGCCGCGCGGACAGGGGCTATGGCTACACCTTC
CDR3: CASSRADRGYGYTF

D: NA
J: TRBJ1-2
size: NA
V: TRBV11-2
DNA: TGTGCCAGCAGCTTAGGCCCGACAGGTCGGGAATATGGCTACACCTTC
CDR3: CASSLGPTGREYGYTF

D: NA
J: TRBJ2-1
size: once
V: TRBV11-2
DNA: TGTGCCAGCAGCTTATCAACCGGTCACAATGAGCAGTTCTTC
CDR3: CASSLSTGHNEQFF

D: NA
J: TRBJ1-2
size: once
V: TRBV4-2
DNA: TGTGCCAGCAGCCAATTAAGGGGAGGCGGAAACTATGGCTACACCTTC
CDR3: CASSQLRGGGNYGYTF

D: NA
J: TRBJ2-1
size: NA
V: TRBV7-8
DNA: TGTGCCAGCAGCTCCATGGGCGGGTCCCCGGGGGATGAGCAGTTCTTC
CDR3: CASSSMGGSPGDEQFF

D: TRBD2
J: TRBJ2-2
size: NA
V: TRBV7-3
DNA: TGTGCCAGCCGACTAGCGTCGAACACCGGGGAGCTGTTTTTT
CDR3: CASRLASNTGELFF

D: NA
J: TRBJ2-5
size: NA
V: TRBV28
DNA: TGTGCCAGCAGCAGACAGACAGACCTACAAGAGACCCAGTACTTC
CDR3: CASSRQTDLQETQYF

D: NA
J: TRBJ2-7
size: NA
V: TRBV10-1
DNA: TGCGCCAGCAGTGAGTCGGAGGGTCACGAGCAGTACTTC
CDR3: CASSESEGHEQYF

D: NA
J: TRBJ2-6
size: NA
V: TRBV5-1
DNA: TGCGCCAGCAGCTTGATGGCCGGGATATTGAGCGGGGCCAACGTCCTGACTTTC
CDR3: CASSLMAGILSGANVLTF

D: NA
J: TRBJ1-2
size: NA
V: TRBV3-1/TRBV3-2
DNA: TGTGCCAGCAGCCAAGATTTGGGTCGGGGGGACTATGGCTACACCTTC
CDR3: CASSQDLGRGDYGYTF

D: TRBD2
J: TRBJ2-2
size: NA
V: TRBV4-2
DNA: TGTGCCAGCAGCCTAGCGGGAGGGTCCACCGGGGAGCTGTTTTTT
CDR3: CASSLAGGSTGELFF

D: NA
J: TRBJ1-1
size: NA
V: TRBV6-5
DNA: TGTGCCAGCACCTCAGGGTCGAACACTGAAGCTTTCTTT
CDR3: CASTSGSNTEAFF

D: TRBD2
J: TRBJ2-7
size: NA
V: TRBV6-5
DNA: TGTGCCAGCAGTTACGGACGGGAGGGGTACGAGCAGTACTTC
CDR3: CASSYGREGYEQYF

D: NA
J: TRBJ2-3
size: NA
V: TRBV19
DNA: TGTGCCAGTAGTGAAGGACAAGAAGTGGGTACGCAGTATTTT
CDR3: CASSEGQEVGTQYF

D: TRBD1
J: TRBJ1-3
size: NA
V: TRBV11-2
DNA: TGTGCCAGCAGCTCCGGACAGGGAGGAAACACCATATATTTT
CDR3: CASSSGQGGNTIYF

D: TRBD2
J: TRBJ2-3
size: NA
V: TRBV19
DNA: TGTGCCAGTAGTACCGGCGGGAGTGACTCAGATACGCAGTATTTT
CDR3: CASSTGGSDSDTQYF

D: NA
J: TRBJ1-2
size: NA
V: TRBV2
DNA: TGTGCCAGCAGTGGCGAGGCGGGTAACTATGGCTACACCTTC
CDR3: CASSGEAGNYGYTF

D: TRBD1
J: TRBJ1-4
size: NA
V: TRBV19
DNA: TGTGCCAGTAGTATAGGCGGGACAGGGACAAAACTGTTTTTT
CDR3: CASSIGGTGTKLFF